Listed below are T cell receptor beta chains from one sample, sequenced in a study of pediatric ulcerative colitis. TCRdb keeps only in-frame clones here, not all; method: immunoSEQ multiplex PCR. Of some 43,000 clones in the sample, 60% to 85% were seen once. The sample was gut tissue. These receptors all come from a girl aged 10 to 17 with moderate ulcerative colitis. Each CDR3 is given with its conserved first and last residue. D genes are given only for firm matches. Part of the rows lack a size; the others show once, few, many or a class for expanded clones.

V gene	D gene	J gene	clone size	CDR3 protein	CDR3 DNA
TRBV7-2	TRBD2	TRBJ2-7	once	CASSLRFVAGVEYEQYF	TGTGCCAGCAGCTTAAGATTTGTAGCGGGAGTTGAATACGAGCAGTACTTC
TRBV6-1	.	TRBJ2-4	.	CASSGPIGTAKNIQYF	TGTGCCAGCAGTGGGCCGATAGGGACGGCTAAAAACATTCAGTACTTC
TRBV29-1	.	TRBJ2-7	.	CSVTSNSYEQYF	TGCAGCGTCACTTCAAACTCCTACGAGCAGTACTTC
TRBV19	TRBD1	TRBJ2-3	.	CASSHGQGRTDTQYF	TGTGCCAGTAGTCACGGACAGGGGAGGACAGATACGCAGTATTTT
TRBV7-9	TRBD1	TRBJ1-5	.	CASSLATGADNQPQHF	TGTGCCAGCAGCTTAGCCACAGGGGCGGACAATCAGCCCCAGCATTTT
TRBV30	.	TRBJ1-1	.	CAWTSQVAGGEAFF	TGTGCCTGGACATCCCAGGTGGCTGGGGGTGAAGCTTTCTTT
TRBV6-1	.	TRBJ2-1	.	CASREGDFGQFF	TGTGCCAGCAGAGAAGGGGATTTCGGGCAGTTCTTC
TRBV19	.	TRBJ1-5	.	CASSIDMGAGQPQHF	TGTGCCAGTAGTATAGACATGGGGGCGGGTCAGCCCCAGCATTTT
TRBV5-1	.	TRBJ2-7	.	CASSLYGYEQYF	TGCGCCAGCAGCTTGTACGGGTACGAGCAGTACTTC
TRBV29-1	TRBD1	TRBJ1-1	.	CSARTGGNTEAFF	TGCAGCGCGAGGACAGGGGGGAACACTGAAGCTTTCTTT
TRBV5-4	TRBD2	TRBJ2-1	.	CASSFPSGGADDEQFF	TGTGCCAGCAGCTTCCCTAGCGGGGGGGCTGATGATGAGCAGTTCTTC
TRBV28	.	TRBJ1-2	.	CATSVGTRYGYTF	TGTGCCACCTCCGTCGGGACACGTTATGGCTACACCTTC
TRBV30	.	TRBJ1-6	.	CAWSQTLSPLHF	TGTGCCTGGAGTCAGACGCTTTCACCCCTCCACTTT
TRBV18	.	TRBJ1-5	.	CASSPDGGGQPQHF	TGTGCCAGCTCACCGGATGGGGGAGGTCAGCCCCAGCATTTT
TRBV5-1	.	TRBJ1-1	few	CASSLVGRAMNTEAFF	TGCGCCAGCAGCTTGGTGGGCAGGGCAATGAACACTGAAGCTTTCTTT
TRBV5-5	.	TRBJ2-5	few	CASSPLGGPQETQYF	TGTGCCAGCAGCCCATTAGGAGGTCCCCAAGAGACCCAGTACTTC
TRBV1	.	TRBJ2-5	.	CTSSQEIGHSETQETQYF	TGCACCAGCAGCCAAGAGATCGGCCATAGCGAAACCCAAGAGACCCAGTACTTC
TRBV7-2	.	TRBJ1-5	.	CASSRTTVRNQPQHF	TGTGCCAGCAGCCGAACCACCGTCCGTAATCAGCCCCAGCATTTT
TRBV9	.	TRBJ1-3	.	CASSDNAGFSGNTIYF	TGTGCCAGCAGCGATAACGCAGGGTTTTCTGGAAACACCATATATTTT
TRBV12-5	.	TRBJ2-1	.	CASGLAGVIEQFF	TGTGCTAGTGGTTTGGCAGGAGTCATCGAGCAGTTCTTC